Below, one TCR beta chain is given with its context. Germline V lookup: CDR1 KGHSH, CDR2 LQKENI. V shed 2 bases and J shed 1 base, with 6 bases lying between them. CDR3 size: 14 residues. This entry comes from a study of technical replicates of blood from a few donors. TCRdb's copy holds only in-frame clones and misses some; the assay was immunoSEQ multiplex PCR. The table has 75,000 to 95,000 clones, 90% to 95% seen once; the top ten hold 0.25%. Source material: T cells isolated from PBMCs. The TCR sequence derives from a human donor in good health. The chain carries TRBV18 and TRBJ2-1; weak D call: TRBD2 (6 bases). The CDR3 bases are TGTGCCAGCTCACCAGCGGGGTCCTACAATGAGCAGTTCTTC. Translation gives CASSPAGSYNEQFF.